Shown below are 28 T cell receptor beta chains from a single sample sequenced in a study of T cells in Graves' hyperthyroidism and ophthalmopathy. The investigators amplified TCR beta CDR3 regions from RNA transcripts. Using the HTBI primer set, a first-round RT-PCR was run on the TCR CDR3. TCRdb redid the calling of the multiplex PCR reads with MiXCR, one entry per CDR3 protein. The repertoire includes fewer than 700,000 distinct CDR3 sequences, roughly a sixth of them detected once, and roughly a sixth sits in the top ten. Sequenced material: blood. These receptors came from a woman under 30 with Graves' ophthalmopathy.

This clonotype showed up many times. The V gene is TRBV28, the J gene TRBJ1-5; D is possibly TRBD1 (5 bases). Germline loops: CDR1 MDHEN, CDR2 SYDVKM. The CDR3 covers 11 residues. Trimming removed 4 bases at V and 11 bases at J, with 9 bases between. DNA for the CDR3: TGTGCCAGCAGTTCAGGGTTGGCCCAGCATTTT. This codes for CASSSGLAQHF.

The chain uses TRBV12-3 or TRBV12-4 and TRBJ2-7; D may be TRBD2 (5 bases). The CDR3 has 13 amino acids. Trimming removed 7 bases from V and 4 bases from J, with 14 bases in between. In DNA, the CDR3 is TGTGCCAGCAACACGGGAATCGCATACGAGCAGTACTTC. It encodes CASNTGIAYEQYF.

In this sample, this clonotype turned up a few times. V and J are TRBV27 and TRBJ1-4; 9 nucleotides align to TRBD1. J gave up 7 bases and V 3 bases, and 9 bases lay outside the gene matches. CDR3 length: 16 residues. CDR1 and CDR2 (germline): MNHEY, SMNVEV (reference sequence). The CDR3 loop reads CASSFLPTGGIEKLFF. In DNA form, the CDR3 reads TGTGCCAGCAGTTTCCTCCCGACAGGGGGAATTGAAAAACTGTTTTTT.

This rearrangement joins TRBV30 to TRBJ1-6, with D hard to call. The V end lost 0 bases, the J end lost 15 bases, and 21 bases lay between the germline ends. CDR1 and CDR2 (germline): GTSNPN, SVGIG (reference sequence). The CDR3 is 15 amino acids. The CDR3, as DNA: TGTGCCTGGAGTGTACTTAACGGCTTATTCGAAAACCTCCACTTT. Amino acid sequence: CAWSVLNGLFENLHF.

This clonotype showed up many times. V is TRBV28 and J is TRBJ2-1; D uncertain. Per germline, CDR1 MDHEN and CDR2 SYDVKM. Trimming removed 11 bases at V and 4 bases at J, with 15 bases between. This CDR3 spans 13 amino acids. The CDR3 protein is CAVSRAAYNEQFF. CDR3 DNA sequence: TGTGCCGTCAGTCGCGCTGCATACAATGAGCAGTTCTTC.

The sample holds many counts of this clonotype. The genes are TRBV12-3 or TRBV12-4 and TRBJ2-1, with 8 bases matching TRBD2. J lost 4 bases, V lost 2 bases, and 7 bases had no gene match. This CDR3 contains 16 residues. Here the CDR3 DNA reads TGTGCCAGCAGTTTAATAGTAGCGGGACTTTACAATGAGCAGTTCTTC. This sequence encodes CASSLIVAGLYNEQFF.

This sequence joins TRBV7-8 and TRBJ2-3; 8 bases line up with TRBD1. The CDR3 has 16 residues. V trimming: 3 bases; J trimming: 2 bases; junction bases outside the gene matches: 7. Germline CDR1 SGHVS, CDR2 FQNEAQ. In DNA form, the CDR3 reads TGTGCCAGCAGCTTGGAGGACAGGGCCCCCACAGATACGCAGTATTTT. It is translated as CASSLEDRAPTDTQYF.

V usage is TRBV6-1 and J usage is TRBJ2-1; D may be TRBD2 (5 bases). CDR3 size: 14 residues. Germline CDR1 is MNHNS and CDR2 is SASEGT. Trimming took off 4 bases at V and 1 base at J, with 8 bases between the two ends. CDR3 bases: TGTGCCAGCAGTGCTAGCTCGTCCTACAATGAGCAGTTCTTC. This encodes CASSASSSYNEQFF.

This clonotype was detected a few times. V gene TRBV28 combines with J gene TRBJ1-2, with a tentative D call TRBD1 (6 bases). From germline, CDR1 is MDHEN and CDR2 SYDVKM. With 2 bases removed from V and 5 bases from J, the gap between germline ends came to 18 bases. The CDR3 contains 16 residues. DNA of the CDR3: TGTGCCAGCAGTTTAGGTGGGCCGGGGGCACAATATGGCTACACCTTC. It specifies CASSLGGPGAQYGYTF.

This clonotype occurred a few times. The rearrangement links TRBV19 to TRBJ2-7, with D possibly TRBD2 on 5 matching bases. The CDR3 contains 14 residues. Trimming took off 5 bases at V and 5 bases at J, with 16 bases between the two ends. Per the germline V gene, CDR1 is LNHDA and CDR2 is SQIVND (reference sequence). The CDR3 region is CASSWVAGLDEQYF. CDR3 bases: TGTGCCAGTAGTTGGGTTGCGGGTCTCGACGAGCAGTACTTC.

This chain joins TRBV24-1 and TRBJ1-5, with D perhaps matching TRBD1 (5 bases). This CDR3 region has 13 residues. The germline V gene encodes CDR1 KGHDR and CDR2 SFDVKD. Trimming left V 3 bases short and J 6 bases short, with 8 bases between. The CDR3 loop is CATSDEGAQPQHF. In DNA, the CDR3 is TGTGCCACCAGTGATGAAGGGGCTCAGCCCCAGCATTTT.

The chain joins TRBV20-1 to TRBJ1-2; 7 bases match TRBD1. This CDR3 is 13 amino acids long. The germline V gene encodes CDR1 DFQATT and CDR2 SNEGSKA (reference sequence). V shed 6 bases and J 2 bases; nucleotides not matched to a gene: 6. CDR3 DNA sequence: TGCAGTGCGCCGGACAGGAGCAACTATGGCTACACCTTC. Residues: CSAPDRSNYGYTF.

The sample holds many counts of this clonotype. This chain joins TRBV13 and TRBJ2-3, with no clear D. V lost 5 bases, J lost 6 bases, and 9 bases lay in between. From germline, CDR1 is PRHDT and CDR2 FYEKMQ (reference sequence). The CDR3 length is 12 residues. This chain's CDR3 is CASSAVMDTQYF. CDR3 bases: TGTGCCAGCAGCGCGGTAATGGATACGCAGTATTTT.

This clonotype was counted at least ten times. The rearrangement links TRBV2 to TRBJ1-6; D gene uncertain. Germline CDR1 reads SNHLY; CDR2 reads FYNNEI. The CDR3 covers 15 residues. Trimming removed 2 bases at V and 10 bases at J, with 15 bases between. This CDR3 is CASSEPGDRVSPLHF. CDR3 in DNA: TGTGCCAGCAGTGAACCCGGGGATAGGGTATCACCCCTCCACTTT.

This clonotype was recorded at least ten times. The V and J genes are TRBV5-1 and TRBJ1-2; a possible D gene is TRBD1 (6 bases). V lost 4 bases and J lost 3, with 16 bases in between. This CDR3 comprises 15 residues. Germline CDR1 SGHRS, CDR2 YFSETQ. CDR3 coding DNA: TGCGCCAGCAGCGCGCTAACAGGGTCCCACTATGGCTACACCTTC. It yields the protein CASSALTGSHYGYTF.

This chain uses TRBV13 with TRBJ1-1; D gene unclear. Germline-derived CDR1 and CDR2 are PRHDT and FYEKMQ (reference sequence). The CDR3 extends over 11 amino acids. V dropped 0 bases and J dropped 8 bases, with 4 bases sitting between them. In DNA, the CDR3 is TGTGCCAGCAGCTTAGGGTGGGAAGCTTTCTTT. Translation: CASSLGWEAFF. The whole variable domain, filled in from reference TRBV13 and TRBJ1-1, reads AAGVIQSPRHLIKEKRETATLKCYPIPRHDTVYWYQQGPGQDPQFLISFYEKMQSDKGSIPDRFSAQQFSDYHSELNMSSLELGDSALYFCASSLGWEAFFGQGTRLTVV.

This clonotype was observed many times. This sequence joins TRBV28 and TRBJ2-7; no clear D. Germline lookup yields CDR1 MDHEN and CDR2 SYDVKM. The length of the CDR3 is 14 residues. V lost 2 bases, J lost 0 bases, and 8 bases lay in between. DNA of the CDR3: TGTGCCAGCAGTTTACCTTTAGGCTCCTACGAGCAGTACTTC. Its protein product is CASSLPLGSYEQYF.

This clonotype occurred many times. This rearrangement joins TRBV2 to TRBJ1-2; D remains unclear. Deletions cut 4 bases from V and 1 base from J, with 7 bases between. Germline values: CDR1 SNHLY, CDR2 FYNNEI. The CDR3 has 13 amino acids. CDR3 nucleotide sequence: TGTGCCAGCAGTGCAGGATTTAACTATGGCTACACCTTC. Its translation is CASSAGFNYGYTF.

Many counts were recorded for this clonotype. The chain joins TRBV27 to TRBJ1-1; D unclear. Germline loops: CDR1 MNHEY, CDR2 SMNVEV (reference sequence). The length of the CDR3 is 14 residues. The ends were cut back, 4 bases at V and 4 bases at J, with 13 bases in the middle. Here the CDR3 DNA reads TGTGCCAGCAGTTCGTCCCCGGTGGGCACTGAAGCTTTCTTT. As protein: CASSSSPVGTEAFF.

The V gene is TRBV4-1, the J gene TRBJ1-1; D is possibly TRBD1 (6 bases). Germline V lookup: CDR1 MGHRA, CDR2 YSYEKL. V was trimmed by 1 base and J by 1 base, leaving 16 bases between them. This CDR3 has 17 amino acids. The CDR3 nucleotides are TGCGCCAGCAGCCAAGGAGTCAACAGGGTTGAGAACACTGAAGCTTTCTTT. Amino acids: CASSQGVNRVENTEAFF.

This clonotype appeared many times. The chain employs TRBV12-3 or TRBV12-4 and TRBJ2-3; D possibly corresponds to TRBD1 (6 bases). The CDR3 has 13 residues. The V end was cut by 5 bases, the J end by 4 bases, with 10 bases between. Here the CDR3 DNA reads TGTGCCAGCAGTCAGGGGTTACCAGATACGCAGTATTTT. Encoded protein: CASSQGLPDTQYF.

This clonotype appeared a single time. The V call is TRBV12-3 or TRBV12-4, the J call TRBJ2-7, with D uncertain. The CDR3 runs 13 residues. V was cut by 6 bases and J by 5 bases, with 14 bases left in between. In DNA, the CDR3 is TGTGCCAGCAGCCCCCCGGACGGTGACGAGCAGTACTTC. This gives the protein CASSPPDGDEQYF.

Ten or more counts support this clonotype. The CDR3 bases are TGTGCCACCAGCAGAGACCAAGGGACAGTTGAAGCTTTCTTT. It translates to CATSRDQGTVEAFF. The chain employs TRBV15 and TRBJ1-1, with 7 bases identical to TRBD1. CDR1 and CDR2 (germline): LNHNV, YYDKDF (reference sequence). The CDR3 sequence is 14 residues long. The J segment lost 7 bases and the V segment lost 0 bases, leaving 5 bases of the junction unmatched.

Concerning this clonotype itself: With a much larger clone just one base away, this may be a read error. The chain is built from TRBV13 and TRBJ1-6; D might be TRBD1 (5 bases). CDR1 and CDR2 (germline): PRHDT, FYEKMQ (reference sequence). The CDR3 spans 13 residues. V lost 5 bases to trimming and J lost 9 bases, with 11 bases between them. The CDR3, as DNA: TGTGCCAGCAGCGGGGGAGGGACTTCACCCCTCCACTTT. Protein product: CASSGGGTSPLHF.

This clonotype has more than one count but fewer than ten. The chain joins TRBV20-1 to TRBJ2-5, with 12 bases matching TRBD2. CDR3 length equals 19 residues. Germline-derived CDR1 and CDR2 are DFQATT and SNEGSKA (reference sequence). V lost 0 bases, J lost 4 bases, and 15 bases stayed unmatched. CDR3 sequence reads: CSARDYASGGAVVGETQYF. As DNA, the CDR3 is TGCAGTGCTAGAGATTATGCTAGCGGGGGGGCCGTGGTGGGAGAGACCCAGTACTTC.

The chain joins TRBV7-2 to TRBJ2-7, with 7 bases identical to TRBD1. The CDR3 is made up of 15 amino acids. J was trimmed by 0 bases and V by 5 bases; bases with no gene match: 7. Looked up from germline, CDR1 is SGHTA and CDR2 is FQGNSA. CDR3 sequence: CASSPRTGPSYEQYF. DNA for the CDR3: TGTGCCAGCAGCCCACGGACAGGACCCTCCTACGAGCAGTACTTC.

The table lists this clonotype with many counts. The chain carries TRBV30 and TRBJ2-7, with 9 bases aligning to TRBD1. CDR1 is GTSNPN, CDR2 SVGIG, per germline (reference sequence). The CDR3 runs to 14 residues. J gave up 3 bases and V 2 bases, and 5 bases lay outside the gene matches. The CDR3 coding sequence is TGTGCCTGGAGTTACGGGACAGGGTACTACGAGCAGTACTTC. Residues: CAWSYGTGYYEQYF. The full variable domain, rest sourced from reference TRBV30 and TRBJ2-7, is SQTIHQWPATLVQPVGSPLSLECTVEGTSNPNLYWYRQAAGRGLQLLFYSVGIGQISSEVPQNLSASRPQDRQFILSSKKLLLSDSGFYLCAWSYGTGYYEQYFGPGTRLTVT.

This clonotype has at least ten counts. V is TRBV15 and J is TRBJ1-5, with D possibly being TRBD1 (6 bases). Trimming pared 5 bases from V and 3 bases from J, leaving 14 bases between. This CDR3 region has 15 residues. Looked up from germline, CDR1 is LNHNV and CDR2 is YYDKDF (reference sequence). The CDR3 nucleotides read TGTGCCACCAGCCTGGCGGGGGGCCTCAATCAGCCCCAGCATTTT. It specifies CATSLAGGLNQPQHF.